This T cell receptor (beta chain) was retrieved from a study of cytomegalovirus exposure and HLA in healthy donors. Overall study results and limits: Most subjects had HLA-A and HLA-B alleles reportedly predicted accurately by TCR beta sequences. The study put under 200 TCR beta chains on its list as cytomegalovirus-associated. A later analysis showed TCR association rates differing by HLA locus, peaking at DRB1 and lowest at HLA-C.

PCR was performed using 60 Vbeta and 13 Jbeta primers. The table came from immunoSEQ multiplex PCR; TCRdb's copy has only in-frame clones and leaves some out. The data contain about 78,000 clones, nearly 80% of them singletons. This CDR3 is built from 16 residues. Germline V gene sequence: CDR1 LGHNA, CDR2 YNFKEQ. J lost 5 bases, V lost 0 bases, and 7 bases had no gene match. This clone was seen more than once but under ten times. The antigen remains undetermined. The chain is built from TRBV4-2 and TRBJ2-7; TRBD2 matches 10 bases. Source material: PBMCs. This clonotype originated in a woman between 50 and 59 years old in good health and CMV-seropositive. CDR3 DNA sequence: TGTGCCAGCAGCCAAGAGAGCCTAGCGGGGGATGACGAGCAGTACTTC. This gives the protein CASSQESLAGDDEQYF.